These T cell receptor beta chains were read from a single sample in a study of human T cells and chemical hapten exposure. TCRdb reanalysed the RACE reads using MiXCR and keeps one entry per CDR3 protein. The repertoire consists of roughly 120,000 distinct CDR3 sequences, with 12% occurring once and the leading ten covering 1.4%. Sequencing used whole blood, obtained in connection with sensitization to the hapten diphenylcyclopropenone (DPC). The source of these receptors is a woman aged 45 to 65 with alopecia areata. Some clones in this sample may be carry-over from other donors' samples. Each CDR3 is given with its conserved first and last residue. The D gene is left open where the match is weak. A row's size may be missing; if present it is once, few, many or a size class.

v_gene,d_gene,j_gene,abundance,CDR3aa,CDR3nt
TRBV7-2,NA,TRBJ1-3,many,CASSFRNSGNTIYF,TGTGCCAGCAGTTTCAGGAATTCTGGAAACACCATATATTTT
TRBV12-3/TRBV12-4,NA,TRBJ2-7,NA,CASSWGDRSYEQYF,TGTGCCAGCAGTTGGGGGGACAGAAGCTACGAGCAGTACTTC
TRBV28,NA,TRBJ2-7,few,CASNPRTNYEQYF,TGTGCCAGCAACCCGAGGACAAACTACGAGCAGTACTTC
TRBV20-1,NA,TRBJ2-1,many,CSARDYGGSYNEQFF,TGCAGTGCTAGAGACTACGGGGGATCCTATAATGAGCAGTTCTTC
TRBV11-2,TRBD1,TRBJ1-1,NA,CASSMGTDTEAFF,TGTGCCAGCAGCATGGGGACAGACACTGAAGCTTTCTTT
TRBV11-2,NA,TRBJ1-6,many,CASSLAGNRNSPLHF,TGTGCCAGCAGCTTAGCGGGGAATAGGAATTCACCCCTCCACTTT
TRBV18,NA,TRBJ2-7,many,CASSPERAREQYF,TGTGCCAGCTCACCCGAAAGGGCGCGGGAGCAGTACTTC
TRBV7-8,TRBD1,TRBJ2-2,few,CASRQGARGTGELFF,TGTGCCAGCAGACAGGGGGCGCGAGGGACCGGGGAGCTGTTTTTT
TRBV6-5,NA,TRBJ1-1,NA,CASSETAATEAFF,TGTGCCAGCAGTGAGACAGCTGCCACTGAAGCTTTCTTT
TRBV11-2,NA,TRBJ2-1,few,CASSPGVRDNEQFF,TGTGCCAGCAGCCCAGGGGTGAGAGACAATGAGCAGTTCTTC
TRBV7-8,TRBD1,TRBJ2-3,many,CASSPSRDRGVKDTQYF,TGTGCCAGCAGCCCAAGCCGGGACAGGGGAGTGAAAGATACGCAGTATTTT
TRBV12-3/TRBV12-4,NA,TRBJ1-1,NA,CASSLGGLVNDTEAFF,TGTGCCAGCAGTTTAGGAGGGTTGGTTAACGACACTGAAGCTTTCTTT
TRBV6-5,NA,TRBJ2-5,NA,CASSYSASVQETQYF,TGTGCCAGCAGTTACTCGGCTAGTGTTCAAGAGACCCAGTACTTC
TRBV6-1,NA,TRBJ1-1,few,CASSEATAFF,TGTGCCAGCAGTGAAGCAACGGCTTTCTTT
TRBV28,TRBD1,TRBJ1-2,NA,CASSPFGQGSSYTF,TGTGCCAGCAGCCCCTTCGGACAGGGTTCCTCCTACACCTTC
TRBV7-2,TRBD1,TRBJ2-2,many,CASSPQGQGASGELFF,TGTGCCAGCAGCCCGCAGGGACAGGGGGCAAGCGGGGAGCTGTTTTTT
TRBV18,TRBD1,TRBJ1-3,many,CASSPRTGVSSGNTIYF,TGTGCCAGCTCACCACGAACAGGGGTTAGTTCTGGAAACACCATATATTTT
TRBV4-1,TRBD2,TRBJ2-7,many,CASSPLAGGTYEQYF,TGCGCCAGCAGCCCCCTCGCGGGAGGCACCTACGAGCAGTACTTC
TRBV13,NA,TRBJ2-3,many,CASSRQTGSTDTQYF,TGTGCCAGCAGCCGCCAGACAGGCAGCACAGATACGCAGTATTTT
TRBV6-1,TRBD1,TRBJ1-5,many,CASSDGQGIQPQHF,TGTGCCAGCAGTGACGGACAGGGGATCCAGCCCCAGCATTTT
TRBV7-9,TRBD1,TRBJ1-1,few,CASSSLGRGPEAFF,TGTGCCAGCAGCTCGCTGGGCAGGGGGCCTGAAGCTTTCTTT
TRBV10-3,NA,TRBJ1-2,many,CAISEREDYGYTF,TGTGCCATCAGTGAGAGGGAGGACTATGGCTACACCTTC
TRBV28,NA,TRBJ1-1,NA,CASSLFPPEAFF,TGTGCCAGCAGTTTATTCCCCCCTGAAGCTTTCTTT
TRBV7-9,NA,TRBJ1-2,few,CASSPGLLDYTF,TGTGCCAGCAGCCCGGGTCTCCTGGATTACACCTTC
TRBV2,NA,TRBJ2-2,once,CASRVAGELFF,TGTGCCAGCAGGGTGGCCGGGGAGCTGTTTTTT
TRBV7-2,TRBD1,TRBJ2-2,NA,CASSPDRGRNGELFF,TGTGCCAGCAGCCCGGACAGGGGGCGGAACGGGGAGCTGTTTTTT
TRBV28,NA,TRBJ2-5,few,CASSRYTGFETQYF,TGTGCCAGCAGCAGATACACGGGGTTCGAGACCCAGTACTTC
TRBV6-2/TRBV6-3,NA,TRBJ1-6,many,CASSLQDTFNSPLHF,TGTGCCAGCAGCCTTCAGGACACATTTAATTCACCCCTCCACTTT
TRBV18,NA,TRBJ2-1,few,CASSPREIQWNEQFF,TGTGCCAGCTCACCACGGGAAATACAATGGAATGAGCAGTTCTTC
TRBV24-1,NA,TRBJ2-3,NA,CATSDPGEKSTDTQYF,TGTGCCACCAGTGATCCAGGGGAGAAGAGCACAGATACGCAGTATTTT
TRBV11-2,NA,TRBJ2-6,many,CASAPQGTSSGANVLTF,TGTGCCAGCGCCCCACAAGGCACCAGCTCTGGGGCCAACGTCCTGACTTTC
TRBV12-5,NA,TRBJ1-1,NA,CASGLGGLEAFF,TGTGCTAGTGGCCTGGGCGGCCTAGAAGCTTTCTTT
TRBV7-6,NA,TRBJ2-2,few,CASSENRAPTGELFF,TGTGCCAGCAGCGAGAACAGGGCCCCCACCGGGGAGCTGTTTTTT
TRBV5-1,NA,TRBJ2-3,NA,CASSSSRSYTTDTQYF,TGCGCCAGCAGCTCTAGCCGTAGTTACACCACAGATACGCAGTATTTT
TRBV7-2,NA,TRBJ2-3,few,CASSLIQSRTDTQYF,TGTGCCAGCAGCTTAATCCAGAGCCGCACAGATACGCAGTATTTT
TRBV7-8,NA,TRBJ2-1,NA,CASSAILRRGQGNEQFF,TGTGCCAGCAGCGCAATATTGAGACGGGGGCAAGGCAATGAGCAGTTCTTC
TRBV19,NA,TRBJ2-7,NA,CASSRGRDRYEQYF,TGTGCCAGTAGTAGAGGCAGGGATCGGTACGAGCAGTACTTC
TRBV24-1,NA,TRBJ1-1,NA,CATSDPSAGTEAFF,TGTGCCACCAGTGACCCTTCGGCAGGGACTGAAGCTTTCTTT
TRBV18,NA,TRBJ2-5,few,CASSPNAEQETQYF,TGTGCCAGCTCACCTAACGCCGAGCAAGAGACCCAGTACTTC
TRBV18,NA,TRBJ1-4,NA,CASSPPATGSRGKLFF,TGTGCCAGCTCACCACCTGCTACCGGGAGCCGGGGAAAACTGTTTTTT
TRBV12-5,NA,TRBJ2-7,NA,CASGYQGPAAHEQYF,TGTGCTAGTGGTTACCAGGGGCCCGCTGCGCACGAGCAGTACTTC
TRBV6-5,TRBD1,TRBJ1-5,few,CASSYGQGNQPQHF,TGTGCCAGCAGTTACGGACAGGGCAATCAGCCCCAGCATTTT
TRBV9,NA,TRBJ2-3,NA,CASSSSALTGDTQYF,TGTGCCAGCAGCTCAAGTGCATTGACCGGAGATACGCAGTATTTT
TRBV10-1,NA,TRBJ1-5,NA,CASSDRYQPQHF,TGCGCCAGCAGCGACAGATATCAGCCCCAGCATTTT
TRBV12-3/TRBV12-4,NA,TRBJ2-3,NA,CASSRGRDTQYF,TGTGCCAGCAGCCGTGGGAGGGATACGCAGTATTTT
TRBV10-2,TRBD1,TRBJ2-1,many,CASRTGGGNEQFF,TGCGCCAGCAGGACAGGGGGTGGCAATGAGCAGTTCTTC